A selection of T cell receptor beta chains follows, all from one sample in a study of blood T cell repertoires in COVID-19. The protocol was immunoSEQ multiplex PCR, while the TCRdb copy is restricted to in-frame clones and leaves out a portion. The sample lists over 45,000 clones; 83% were seen once. Sequencing used peripheral blood. The origin of the receptors is a man aged 55 to 69 with active COVID-19. Each CDR3 is given with its conserved first and last residue. The D gene is left open where the match is weak. The size entry is marked missing in some rows and otherwise reads once, few, many or a size class.

J gene	D gene	clone size	V gene	CDR3 DNA	CDR3 protein
TRBJ2-1	TRBD2	.	TRBV28	TGTGCCAGCGCCCCTCCCGGCGGGGGGGCCGTGCCGGGGCAGTTCTTC	CASAPPGGGAVPGQFF
TRBJ1-2	.	few	TRBV28	TGTGCCACGAAAGGACAGCCCGCTAACTATGGCTACACCTTC	CATKGQPANYGYTF
TRBJ2-3	.	.	TRBV10-3	TGTGCCATCAGTTCTAGCAGTGGCACAGATACGCAGTATTTT	CAISSSSGTDTQYF
TRBJ1-2	.	.	TRBV24-1	TGTGCCACCAGTGATTCGGCTAGGGGCTATGGCTACACCTTC	CATSDSARGYGYTF
TRBJ2-3	.	.	TRBV7-2	TGTGCCAGCAGCTTAGCGGCGGGGGCCAACACAGATACGCAGTATTTT	CASSLAAGANTDTQYF
TRBJ1-3	.	.	TRBV28	TGTGCCAGCAGTTTATCACAGGGTTTAGCTGGAAACACCATATATTTT	CASSLSQGLAGNTIYF
TRBJ2-1	.	once	TRBV14	TGTACCAGCAGCCCGGGGGATGAGCAGTTCTTC	CTSSPGDEQFF
TRBJ2-1	.	.	TRBV11-3	TGTGCCAGCAGCTCGGAGGCTAGCGATGGAAATGAGCAGTTCTTC	CASSSEASDGNEQFF
TRBJ2-1	TRBD1	few	TRBV6-5	TGTGCCAGCAGCTACCGGGACAGTGCGGACAATGAGCAGTTCTTC	CASSYRDSADNEQFF
TRBJ1-1	.	.	TRBV2	TGTGCCAGCAGTGAACTTACTGAAGCTTTCTTT	CASSELTEAFF
TRBJ2-7	.	.	TRBV7-3	TGTGCCAGCAGCTTATATGCCAGGGGATACGAGCAGTACTTC	CASSLYARGYEQYF
TRBJ2-4	TRBD1	few	TRBV28	TGTGCCAGCAACTCTGGGGGACAGGGTAGAAAAAACATTCAGTACTTC	CASNSGGQGRKNIQYF
TRBJ2-7	TRBD2	.	TRBV11-2	TGTGCCAGCAGTTTTAGCGGGGGGGCCGGCGAGCAGTACTTC	CASSFSGGAGEQYF
TRBJ2-7	TRBD2	.	TRBV18	TGTGCCAGCTCACCAAGGCTAGCGGGAGTAGCCTACGAGCAGTACTTC	CASSPRLAGVAYEQYF
TRBJ2-4	.	.	TRBV30	TGTGCCTGGAGTGTAGCGGTCGGAGGGAACATTCAGTACTTC	CAWSVAVGGNIQYF
TRBJ2-5	.	.	TRBV12-3/TRBV12-4	TGTGCCAGCAGTCCGGGACTCCCGGAGGCCCAGTACTTC	CASSPGLPEAQYF
TRBJ2-1	TRBD2	.	TRBV3-1/TRBV3-2	TGTGCCAGCAGACTTTCGACTAGCGGAACCTACAATGAGCAGTTCTTC	CASRLSTSGTYNEQFF
TRBJ2-7	TRBD2	.	TRBV11-2	TGTGCCAGCAGCTTAGTTCCTAGCGGGATCTTCTACGAGCAGTACTTC	CASSLVPSGIFYEQYF
TRBJ2-5	TRBD2	few	TRBV27	TGTGCCAGCAGTTTATTTACGGGGGGGCAAGAGACCCAGTACTTC	CASSLFTGGQETQYF